Following are 32 T cell receptor beta chains from one sample sequenced in a study of synovial regulatory T cells in juvenile arthritis. Measured with immunoSEQ multiplex PCR; TCRdb has only the in-frame clones, and not every one. The sample data list 8,000 to 10,000 clones. Source material: Treg cells from blood. Subset here: remaining (HLA-DR-negative) circulating blood Treg cells. The receptors were sampled from a donor aged 2 to 35 with juvenile idiopathic arthritis.

The CDR3 loop reads CASSTGQKETQYF. V is TRBV12-5 and J is TRBJ2-5; TCRdb selects TRBD1, and the lack of DNA leaves this call unchecked. CDR3 length: 13 residues. No DNA was logged. The germline V gene has CDR1 LGHNT and CDR2 FRNRAP.

The chain links TRBV27 to TRBJ1-4; as DNA is missing, the TRBD1 call by TCRdb cannot be tested. The CDR3 is 15 amino acids. No DNA is given. CDR1 and CDR2 (germline): MNHEY, SMNVEV (reference sequence). CDR3 region: CASSLVNRRGEKLFF. Full variable domain (remainder filled in from reference TRBV27 and TRBJ1-4): EAQVTQNPRYLITVTGKKLTVTCSQNMNHEYMSWYRQDPGLGLRQIYYSMNVEVTDKGDVPEGYKVSRKEKRNFPLILESPSPNQTSLYFCASSLVNRRGEKLFFGSGTQLSVL.

The chain links TRBV5-1 to TRBJ1-6. The germline V gene has CDR1 SGHRS and CDR2 YFSETQ. The CDR3 totals 13 residues. Only the protein is on record. CDR3 sequence reads: CASSSQPNSPLHF.

This chain connects TRBV10-3 to TRBJ1-6; the TRBD1 assignment by TCRdb is unverifiable without DNA. The CDR3 covers 17 residues. Only the protein sequence is given. Germline assignment: CDR1 ENHRY and CDR2 SYGVKD. CDR3 residues: CAISDHRRTVYNSPLHF.

The V and J genes are TRBV7-2 and TRBJ2-2; checking the TCRdb D call of TRBD2 is not possible without DNA. CDR1 and CDR2 (germline): SGHTA, FQGNSA. The CDR3 loop spans 13 amino acids. The entry carries no DNA sequence. The CDR3 reads CASSLKPTGELFF.

The CDR3 region is CASRPWSGKPNTGELFF. V gene TRBV7-2 combines with J gene TRBJ2-2; the TRBD2 assignment by TCRdb is unverifiable without DNA. Germline CDR1 reads SGHTA; CDR2 reads FQGNSA. The CDR3 has 17 amino acids. The record lacks a DNA sequence.

V usage is TRBV28 and J usage is TRBJ1-5. The CDR3 extends over 11 amino acids. Nucleotide data are not available. The germline gives CDR1 MDHEN, CDR2 SYDVKM. Here the CDR3 reads CASRSNQPQHF.

The CDR3 sequence is CASSPTLGVTEAFF. The V call is TRBV18, the J call TRBJ1-1; TCRdb calls TRBD1, which cannot be checked without DNA. Per the germline V gene, CDR1 is KGHSH and CDR2 is LQKENI. The CDR3 spans 14 residues. The nucleotide record is missing. Drawing the rest from reference TRBV18 and TRBJ1-1, the complete variable domain is NAGVMQNPRHLVRRRGQEARLRCSPMKGHSHVYWYRQLPEEGLKFMVYLQKENIIDESGMPKERFSAEFPKEGPSILRIQQVVRGDSAAYFCASSPTLGVTEAFFGQGTRLTVV.

This sequence joins TRBV4-1 and TRBJ2-3; TCRdb's assignment of TRBD2 cannot be checked, as there is no DNA. Looked up from germline, CDR1 is MGHRA and CDR2 is YSYEKL. This CDR3 region has 16 residues. Nucleotide data are not available. CDR3 loop: CASSQPSGSSADTQYF.

The V call is TRBV18, the J call TRBJ2-1; TCRdb indicates TRBD1, and absent DNA this call remains unverified. The germline V gene has CDR1 KGHSH and CDR2 LQKENI. This CDR3 is 16 amino acids long. The DNA is unrecorded. The CDR3 spells CASSLLSGSGYNEQFF.

The chain links TRBV7-9 to TRBJ2-3; absent DNA, TCRdb's TRBD2 call cannot be checked. Looked up from germline, CDR1 is SEHNR and CDR2 is FQNEAQ (reference sequence). This CDR3 has 19 amino acids. The record lacks a DNA sequence. The CDR3 is CASTRWAGTSGRGPDTQYF.

This chain joins TRBV6-1 and TRBJ2-5; TCRdb's D gene call, TRBD2, goes unchecked for lack of DNA. Germline V gives CDR1 MNHNS, CDR2 SASEGT. This CDR3 spans 13 amino acids. The DNA sequence is not available. The CDR3 protein is CATLAELQETQYF.

The J gene is TRBJ1-4, the V gene TRBV19. In germline, CDR1 is LNHDA, CDR2 SQIVND (reference sequence). The CDR3 spans 15 residues. No DNA sequence is on record. CDR3 in amino acids: CATQGWDATNEKLFF.

The V gene is TRBV4-1, the J gene TRBJ1-5; absent DNA, TCRdb's TRBD1 call cannot be checked. The CDR3 extends over 15 amino acids. The record lacks a DNA sequence. Germline values: CDR1 MGHRA, CDR2 YSYEKL. CDR3 residues: CASSRSGQSNQPQHF.

This chain joins TRBV6-1 and TRBJ1-2; the D call from TCRdb, TRBD1, cannot be confirmed without DNA. Germline CDR1 reads MNHNS; CDR2 reads SASEGT. The CDR3 has 14 residues. The coding DNA is unavailable. The CDR3 protein is CASSDGQAIYGYTF.

This chain links TRBV10-3 with TRBJ1-5; TCRdb's D call, TRBD1, is unchecked because there is no DNA. Germline lookup yields CDR1 ENHRY and CDR2 SYGVKD. This CDR3 spans 15 amino acids. The entry carries no DNA sequence. This CDR3 is CAIRPGQGENQPQHF.

V is TRBV5-6 and J is TRBJ1-2; TCRdb's D call, TRBD1, is unchecked because there is no DNA. The CDR3 spans 14 residues. Only the protein is on record. Looked up from germline, CDR1 is SGHDT and CDR2 is YYEEEE. The CDR3 here is CASSFDSQYYGYTF.

The J gene is TRBJ2-7, the V gene TRBV10-3; the TCRdb call, TRBD1, lacks DNA for checking. Per the germline V gene, CDR1 is ENHRY and CDR2 is SYGVKD. This CDR3 contains 13 residues. The record lacks a DNA sequence. CDR3 amino acids: CAISDRSNYEQYF.

This chain joins TRBV4-1 and TRBJ2-5; without DNA, the TCRdb call of TRBD2 cannot be checked. Looked up from germline, CDR1 is MGHRA and CDR2 is YSYEKL. The CDR3 runs 15 residues. DNA was not recorded. This chain's CDR3 is CASSQGRTRQETQYF.

This chain links TRBV6-1 with TRBJ2-7; TCRdb proposes TRBD2, but this gene call is untestable without DNA. The CDR3 contains 16 residues. No coding sequence is recorded. Germline V gene lookup returns CDR1 MNHNS and CDR2 SASEGT. The CDR3 is CASSAIGLADFYEQYF.

The J gene is TRBJ1-4, the V gene TRBV4-1. There are 18 residues in the CDR3. The nucleotide record is missing. Germline V CDR1 and CDR2: MGHRA, YSYEKL. The CDR3 spells CASSQASGAGYLWEKLFF.

The rearrangement joins TRBV6-1 to TRBJ2-3; the TCRdb D gene call, TRBD2, has no DNA to confirm it. The CDR3 sequence is 13 residues long. No DNA has been recorded. CDR1 is MNHNS, CDR2 SASEGT, per germline. CDR3 loop: CASSDRTGSTQYF.

V usage is TRBV5-6 and J usage is TRBJ2-7; TCRdb's D call of TRBD1 is untestable without DNA. The CDR3 is made up of 14 amino acids. A DNA sequence was not provided. Germline lookup yields CDR1 SGHDT and CDR2 YYEEEE. This CDR3 reads CASSPGTPSYEQYF.

This CDR3 is CASSPRTRGREQYF. The J gene is TRBJ2-7, the V gene TRBV7-8; TCRdb selects TRBD2, and the lack of DNA leaves this call unchecked. Germline V gene data show CDR1 as SGHVS and CDR2 as FQNEAQ. The CDR3 has 14 amino acids. No coding sequence is recorded.

The chain carries TRBV19 and TRBJ2-5; TCRdb lists TRBD2, though no DNA is available to test this call. This CDR3 has 14 amino acids. No nucleotide data were recorded. Germline assignment: CDR1 LNHDA and CDR2 SQIVND (reference sequence). The CDR3 region is CASSIGKRRVTQYF.

This chain's CDR3 is CASARQGTNTEAFF. V and J are TRBV19 and TRBJ1-1; TCRdb's D gene call, TRBD1, goes unchecked for lack of DNA. Germline CDR1 reads LNHDA; CDR2 reads SQIVND (reference sequence). The CDR3 runs to 14 residues. No nucleotide data were recorded.

V gene TRBV20-1 combines with J gene TRBJ1-1. Germline CDR1 reads DFQATT; CDR2 reads SNEGSKA (reference sequence). The CDR3 loop spans 11 amino acids. The DNA sequence is not available. The CDR3 spells CSAISDSKAFF.

CDR3 loop: CSAMFGYEQYF. The chain has TRBV20-1 and TRBJ2-7. CDR3 size: 11 residues. Only the protein sequence is given. Looked up from germline, CDR1 is DFQATT and CDR2 is SNEGSKA (reference sequence).

The V gene is TRBV10-1, the J gene TRBJ2-3; TCRdb selects TRBD2, and the lack of DNA leaves this call unchecked. CDR1 and CDR2 from the germline V gene are WNHNN and SYGVQD (reference sequence). There are 11 residues in the CDR3. The coding DNA is unavailable. The CDR3 region is CASSAADTQYF.

Here the CDR3 reads CSARGGSEAFF. The V call is TRBV20-1, the J call TRBJ1-1. The CDR3 has 11 residues. No DNA has been recorded. CDR1 is DFQATT, CDR2 SNEGSKA, per germline (reference sequence).

The chain joins TRBV7-2 to TRBJ1-6. This CDR3 is built from 18 residues. The DNA is unrecorded. Per the germline V gene, CDR1 is SGHTA and CDR2 is FQGNSA. Here the CDR3 reads CASSLRPPGGDRNSPLHF.

This rearrangement joins TRBV6-1 to TRBJ2-7. Germline CDR1 MNHNS, CDR2 SASEGT. The CDR3 contains 12 residues. The record lacks a DNA sequence. The CDR3 region is CASSEFGYEQYF.